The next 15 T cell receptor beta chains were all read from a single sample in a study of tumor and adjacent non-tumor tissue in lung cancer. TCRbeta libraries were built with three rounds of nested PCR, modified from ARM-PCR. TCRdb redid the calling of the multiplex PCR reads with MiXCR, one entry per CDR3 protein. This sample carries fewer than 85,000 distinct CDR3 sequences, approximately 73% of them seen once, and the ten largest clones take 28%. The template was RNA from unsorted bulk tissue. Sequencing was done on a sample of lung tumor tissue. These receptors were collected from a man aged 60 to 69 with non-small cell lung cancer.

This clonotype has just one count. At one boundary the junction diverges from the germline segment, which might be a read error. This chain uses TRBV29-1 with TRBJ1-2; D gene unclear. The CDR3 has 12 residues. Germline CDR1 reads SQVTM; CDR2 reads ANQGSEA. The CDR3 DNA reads TGCAGCGCTGACTGGGAGGGCTATGGCTACACTTTC. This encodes CSADWEGYGYTF.

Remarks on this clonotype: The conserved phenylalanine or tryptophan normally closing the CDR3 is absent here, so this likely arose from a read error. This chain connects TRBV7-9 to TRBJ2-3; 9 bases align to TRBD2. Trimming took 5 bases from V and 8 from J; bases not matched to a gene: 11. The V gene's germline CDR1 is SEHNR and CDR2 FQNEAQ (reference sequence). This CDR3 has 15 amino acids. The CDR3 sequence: CASSLGTSWRATQYL. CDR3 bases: TGTGCCAGCAGCCTCGGGACTAGCTGGAGGGCTACGCAGTATCTT.

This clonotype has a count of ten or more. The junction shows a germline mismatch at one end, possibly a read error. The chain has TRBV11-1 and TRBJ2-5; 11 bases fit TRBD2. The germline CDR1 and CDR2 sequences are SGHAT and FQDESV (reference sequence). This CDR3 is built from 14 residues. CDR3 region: CARSLAGLAEKQYF. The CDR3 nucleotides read TGTGCCAGAAGCTTAGCGGGACTAGCGGAGAAACAGTACTTC.

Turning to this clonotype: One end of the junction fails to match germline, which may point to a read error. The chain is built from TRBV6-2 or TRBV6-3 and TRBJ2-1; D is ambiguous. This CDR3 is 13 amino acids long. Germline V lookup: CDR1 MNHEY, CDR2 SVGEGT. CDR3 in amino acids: CANSQVIGYEQSF. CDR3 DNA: TGTGCCAACAGCCAAGTCATTGGCTATGAGCAGTCCTTC.

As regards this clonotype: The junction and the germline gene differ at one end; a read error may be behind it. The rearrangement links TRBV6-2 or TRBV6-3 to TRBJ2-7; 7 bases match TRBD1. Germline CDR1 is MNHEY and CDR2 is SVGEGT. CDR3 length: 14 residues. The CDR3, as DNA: TGTGCCGCGAAACGGGACAGCACGACTCACGAACAGTACTTC. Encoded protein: CAAKRDSTTHEQYF.

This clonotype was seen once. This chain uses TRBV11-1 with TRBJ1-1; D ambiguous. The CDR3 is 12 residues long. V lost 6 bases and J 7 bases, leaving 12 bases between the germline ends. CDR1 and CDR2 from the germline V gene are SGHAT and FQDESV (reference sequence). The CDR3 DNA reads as TGTGCCAGCAGTCGCGACCGATGTGAAGCTTTCTTT. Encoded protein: CASSRDRCEAFF.

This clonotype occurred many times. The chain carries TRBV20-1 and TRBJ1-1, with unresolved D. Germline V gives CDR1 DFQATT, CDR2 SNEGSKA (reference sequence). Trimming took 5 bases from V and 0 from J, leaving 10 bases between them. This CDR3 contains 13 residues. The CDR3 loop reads CSAAKSMNTEAFF. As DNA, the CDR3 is TGCAGTGCTGCCAAAAGCATGAACACTGAAGCTTTCTTT.

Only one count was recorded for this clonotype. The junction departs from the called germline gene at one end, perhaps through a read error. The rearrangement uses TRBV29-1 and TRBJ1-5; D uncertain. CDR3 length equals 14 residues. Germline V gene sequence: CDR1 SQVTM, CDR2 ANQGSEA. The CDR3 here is CIVRMGHSNQPQHF. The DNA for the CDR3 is TGCATCGTTAGGATGGGTCATAGCAATCAGCCCCAGCATTTT.

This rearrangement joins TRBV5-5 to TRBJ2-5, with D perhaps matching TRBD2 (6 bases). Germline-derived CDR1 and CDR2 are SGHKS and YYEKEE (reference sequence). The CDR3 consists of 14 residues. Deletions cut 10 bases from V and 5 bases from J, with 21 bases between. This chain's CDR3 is CADSLVASEETQYF. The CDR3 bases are TGTGCCGACAGCTTGGTGGCTAGCGAGGAGACCCAGTACTTC. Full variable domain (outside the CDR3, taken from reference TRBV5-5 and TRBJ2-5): DAGVTQSPTHLIKTRGQQVTLRCSPISGHKSVSWYQQVLGQGPQFIFQYYEKEERGRGNFPDRFSARQFPNYSSELNVNALLLGDSALYLCADSLVASEETQYFGPGTRLLVL.

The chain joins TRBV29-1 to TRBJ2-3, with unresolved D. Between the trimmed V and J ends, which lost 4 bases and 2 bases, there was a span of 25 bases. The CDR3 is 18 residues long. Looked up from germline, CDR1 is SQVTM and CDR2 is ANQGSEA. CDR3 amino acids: CSVGAGTRNPYYTDTQYF. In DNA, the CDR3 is TGCAGCGTTGGTGCAGGCACAAGGAATCCTTACTACACAGATACGCAGTATTTT.

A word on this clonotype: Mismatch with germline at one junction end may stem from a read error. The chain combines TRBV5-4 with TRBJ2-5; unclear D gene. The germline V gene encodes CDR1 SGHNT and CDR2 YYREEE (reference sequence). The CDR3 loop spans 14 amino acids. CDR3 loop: CTSSYDEQTETQYF. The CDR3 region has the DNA TGTACCAGCAGCTACGACGAACAGACGGAGACACAGTACTTC.

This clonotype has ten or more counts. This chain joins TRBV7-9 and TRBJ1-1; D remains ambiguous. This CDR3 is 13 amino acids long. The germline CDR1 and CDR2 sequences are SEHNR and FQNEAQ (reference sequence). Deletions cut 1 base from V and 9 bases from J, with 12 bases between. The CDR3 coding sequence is TGTGCCAGCAGCTTAGACTTCCGGGGTAAAGCTTTCTTT. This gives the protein CASSLDFRGKAFF.

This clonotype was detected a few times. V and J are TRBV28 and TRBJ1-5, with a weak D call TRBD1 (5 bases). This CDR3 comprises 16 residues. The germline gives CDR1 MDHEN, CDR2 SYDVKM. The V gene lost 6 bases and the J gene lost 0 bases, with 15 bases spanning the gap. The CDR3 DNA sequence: TGTGCCAGCAGCCGGGACGGAGCCTATAGCAATCAGCCCCAGCATTTT. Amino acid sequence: CASSRDGAYSNQPQHF.

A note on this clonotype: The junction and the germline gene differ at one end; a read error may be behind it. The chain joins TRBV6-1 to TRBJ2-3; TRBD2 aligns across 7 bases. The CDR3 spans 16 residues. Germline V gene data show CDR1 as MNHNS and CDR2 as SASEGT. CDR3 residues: CANSEAGSQRTDMQYF. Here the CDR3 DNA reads TGTGCCAACAGTGAAGCGGGGTCTCAACGAACAGATATGCAGTATTTT.

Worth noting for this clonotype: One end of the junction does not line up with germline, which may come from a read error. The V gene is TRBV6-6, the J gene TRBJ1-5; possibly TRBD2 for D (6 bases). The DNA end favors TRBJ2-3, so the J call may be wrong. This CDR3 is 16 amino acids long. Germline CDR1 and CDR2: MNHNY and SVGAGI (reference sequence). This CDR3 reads CASSPRDGGDNQPQYF. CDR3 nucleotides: TGCGCCAGCAGCCCCCGGGACGGGGGAGACAATCAGCCCCAGTATTTT.